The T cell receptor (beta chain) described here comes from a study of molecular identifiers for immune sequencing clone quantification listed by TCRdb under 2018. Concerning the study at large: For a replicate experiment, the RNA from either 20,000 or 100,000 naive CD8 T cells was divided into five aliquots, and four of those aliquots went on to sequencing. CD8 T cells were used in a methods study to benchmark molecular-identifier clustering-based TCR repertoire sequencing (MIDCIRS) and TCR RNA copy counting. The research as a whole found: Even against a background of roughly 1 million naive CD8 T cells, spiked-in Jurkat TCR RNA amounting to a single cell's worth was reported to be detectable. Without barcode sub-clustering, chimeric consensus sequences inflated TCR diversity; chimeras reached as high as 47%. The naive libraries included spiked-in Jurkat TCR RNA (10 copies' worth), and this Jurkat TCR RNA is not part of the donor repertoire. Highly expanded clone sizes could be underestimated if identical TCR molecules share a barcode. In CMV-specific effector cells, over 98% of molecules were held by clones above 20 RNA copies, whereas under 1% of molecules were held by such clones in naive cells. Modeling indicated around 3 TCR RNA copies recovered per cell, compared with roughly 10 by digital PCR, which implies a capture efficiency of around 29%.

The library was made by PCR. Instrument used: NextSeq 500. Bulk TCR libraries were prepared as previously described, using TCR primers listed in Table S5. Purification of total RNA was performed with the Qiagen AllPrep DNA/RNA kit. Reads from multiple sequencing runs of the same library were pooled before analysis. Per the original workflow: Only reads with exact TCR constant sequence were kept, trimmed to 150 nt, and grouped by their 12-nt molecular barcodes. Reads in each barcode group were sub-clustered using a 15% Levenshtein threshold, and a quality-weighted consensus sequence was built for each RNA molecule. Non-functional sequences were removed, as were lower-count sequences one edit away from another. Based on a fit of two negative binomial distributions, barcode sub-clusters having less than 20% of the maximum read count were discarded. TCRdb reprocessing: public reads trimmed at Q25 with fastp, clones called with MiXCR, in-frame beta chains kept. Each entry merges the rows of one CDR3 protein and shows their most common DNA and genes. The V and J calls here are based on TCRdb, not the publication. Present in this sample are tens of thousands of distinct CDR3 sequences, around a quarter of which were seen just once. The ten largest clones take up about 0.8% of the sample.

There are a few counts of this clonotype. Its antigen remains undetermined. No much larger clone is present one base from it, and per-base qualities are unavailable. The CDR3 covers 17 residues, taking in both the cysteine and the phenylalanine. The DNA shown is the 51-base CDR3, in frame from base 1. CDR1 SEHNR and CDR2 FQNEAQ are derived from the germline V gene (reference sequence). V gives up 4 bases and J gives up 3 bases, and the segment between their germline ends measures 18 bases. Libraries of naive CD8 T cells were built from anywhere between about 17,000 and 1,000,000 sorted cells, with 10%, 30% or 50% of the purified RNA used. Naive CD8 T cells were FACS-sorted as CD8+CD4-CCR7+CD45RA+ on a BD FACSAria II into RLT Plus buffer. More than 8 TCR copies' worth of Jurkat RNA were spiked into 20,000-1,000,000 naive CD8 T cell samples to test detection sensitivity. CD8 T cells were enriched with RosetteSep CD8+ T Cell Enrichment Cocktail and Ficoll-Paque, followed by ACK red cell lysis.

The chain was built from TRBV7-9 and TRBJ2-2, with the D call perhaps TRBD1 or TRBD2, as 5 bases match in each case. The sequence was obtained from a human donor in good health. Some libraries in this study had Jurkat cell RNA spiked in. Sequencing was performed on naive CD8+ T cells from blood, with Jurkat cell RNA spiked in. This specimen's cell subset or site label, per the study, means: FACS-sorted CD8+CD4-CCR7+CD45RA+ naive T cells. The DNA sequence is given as TGTGCCAGCAGCTCCCCAGGTGGGACGGTAGACACCGGGGAGCTGTTTTTT. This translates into CASSSPGGTVDTGELFF.